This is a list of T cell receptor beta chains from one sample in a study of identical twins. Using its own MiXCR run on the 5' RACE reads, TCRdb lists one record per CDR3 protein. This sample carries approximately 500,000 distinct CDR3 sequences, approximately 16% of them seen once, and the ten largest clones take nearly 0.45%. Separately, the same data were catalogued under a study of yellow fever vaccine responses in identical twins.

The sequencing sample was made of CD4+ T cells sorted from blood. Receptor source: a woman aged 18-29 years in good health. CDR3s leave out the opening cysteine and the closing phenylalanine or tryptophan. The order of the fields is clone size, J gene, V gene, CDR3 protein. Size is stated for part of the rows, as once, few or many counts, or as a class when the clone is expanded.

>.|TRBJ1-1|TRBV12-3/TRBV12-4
ASSYPGQGITEAF
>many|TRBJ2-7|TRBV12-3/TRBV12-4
ASSGLSPYEQY
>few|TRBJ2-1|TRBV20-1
SSVSGRSYNEQF
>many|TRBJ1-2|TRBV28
ASSTTGTGGGYT
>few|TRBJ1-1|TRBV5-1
ASSYGSVWNTEAF
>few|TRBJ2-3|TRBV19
ASSIVGSTDTQY
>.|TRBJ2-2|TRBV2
ASSEGTGPTGELF
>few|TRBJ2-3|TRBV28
ASTLEDTQY
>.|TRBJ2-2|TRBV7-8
ASRLRSTGELF
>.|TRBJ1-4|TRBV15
ATSTLRKLF
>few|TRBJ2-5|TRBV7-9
ASSLARDRKETQY
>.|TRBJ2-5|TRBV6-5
ASSSPPLSQETQY
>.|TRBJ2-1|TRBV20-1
SATNPGQGGNEQF
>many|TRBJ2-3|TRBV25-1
ASSHRTGVTDTQY
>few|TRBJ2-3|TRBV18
ASSPPTSGRIDTQY
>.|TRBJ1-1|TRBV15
ATSRGLYAEAF
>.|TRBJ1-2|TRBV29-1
SVRDELSTGYT
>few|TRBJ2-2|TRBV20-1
SANRQASGELF
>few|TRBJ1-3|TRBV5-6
ASTTGEAGNTIY
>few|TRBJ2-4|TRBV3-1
ASSPNRVTKNIQY
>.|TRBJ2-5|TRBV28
ASRTYRGRGETQY
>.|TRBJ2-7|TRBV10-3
ATSRTSVLGYEQY
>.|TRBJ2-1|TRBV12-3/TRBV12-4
ASSFSGTSSDEQF
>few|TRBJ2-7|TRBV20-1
SASRASGVRGEQY
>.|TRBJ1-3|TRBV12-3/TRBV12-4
ASSLFPENTIY
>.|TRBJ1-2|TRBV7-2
ASSLFTRGYT
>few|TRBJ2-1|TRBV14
ASSQDRVLAGDNEQF
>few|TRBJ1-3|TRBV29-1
SVERLTPSGNTIY
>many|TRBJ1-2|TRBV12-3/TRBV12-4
ASIHSGGYGYT
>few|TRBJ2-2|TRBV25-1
ASSDGTGPYGTGELF
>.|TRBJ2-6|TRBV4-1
ASSQRQGASPSSGANVLT
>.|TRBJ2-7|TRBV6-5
ASSYSMRRASPYEQY
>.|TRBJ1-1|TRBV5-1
ASSIGQGVADTEAF
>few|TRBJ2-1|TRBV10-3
AISESTGGPYNEQF
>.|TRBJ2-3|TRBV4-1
ASSQVGLAGDTQY
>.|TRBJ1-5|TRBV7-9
ASTSGGQPQH
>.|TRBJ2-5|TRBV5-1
ASSLPRGTPEETQY
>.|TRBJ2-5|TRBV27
ASSLGPGTAQETQY
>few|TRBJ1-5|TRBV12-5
ASGLTMDGPQH
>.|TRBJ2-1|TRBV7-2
ASSPSTRRKQF
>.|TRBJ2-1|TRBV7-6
ASSLASSGSRDEQF
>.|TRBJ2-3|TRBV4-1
ASSQVNLAGGTDTQY
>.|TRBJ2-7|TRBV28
ASSLSLSPEPAYEQY
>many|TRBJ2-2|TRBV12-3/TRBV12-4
ASSRDLTGELF
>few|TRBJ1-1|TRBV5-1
ASSLMDNTEAF
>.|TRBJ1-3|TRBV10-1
ASSPDRAAGNTIY
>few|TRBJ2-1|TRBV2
ASRTGGYEQF
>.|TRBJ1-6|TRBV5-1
ASSLTGVTSPLH
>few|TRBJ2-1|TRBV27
ASSQGTGGWGQF
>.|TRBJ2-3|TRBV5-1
ASSISPTGTGSTDTQY
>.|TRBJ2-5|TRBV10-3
AISELWQETQY
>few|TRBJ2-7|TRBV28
ASSPGLAARYEQY
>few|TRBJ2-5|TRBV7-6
ASSLGIETQY
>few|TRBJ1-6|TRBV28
ASRDTGSGSPLH
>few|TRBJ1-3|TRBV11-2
ASSPQGGKTSGNTIY
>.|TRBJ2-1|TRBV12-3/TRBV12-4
ASSLAVGNEQF
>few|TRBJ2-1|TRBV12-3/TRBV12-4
ASSPKPYNEQF
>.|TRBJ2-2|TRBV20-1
SARSYGSPTGELF
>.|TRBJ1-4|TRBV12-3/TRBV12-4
ASRRTGGNEKLF